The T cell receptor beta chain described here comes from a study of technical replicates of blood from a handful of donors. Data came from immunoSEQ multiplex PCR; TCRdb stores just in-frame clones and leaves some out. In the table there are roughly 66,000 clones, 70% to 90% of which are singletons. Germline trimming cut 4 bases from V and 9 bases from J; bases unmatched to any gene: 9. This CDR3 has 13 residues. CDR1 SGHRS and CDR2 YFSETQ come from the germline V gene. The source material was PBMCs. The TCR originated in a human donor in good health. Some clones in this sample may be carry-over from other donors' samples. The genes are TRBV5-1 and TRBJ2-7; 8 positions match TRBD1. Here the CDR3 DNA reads TGCGCCAGCAGCCACGGACAGGGTGGTGTGCAGTACTTC. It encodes CASSHGQGGVQYF.